Here is one T cell receptor (beta chain) with its context. The sample belongs to a study of blood T cell repertoires in COVID-19. Study in general: The study drew acute and convalescent COVID-19 samples from the United States, Italy and Spain. In each case, the material was cDNA or gDNA derived from T cells, B-cell-depleted T cells, or PBMCs.

Original processing methods: Using reference gene primer amplification, nucleated cell counts were estimated. Repertoires were generated with immunoSEQ multiplex PCR, while TCRdb's copy carries only in-frame clones and drops some. V, J and clone size derive from that table, while D and trimming were established from the DNA sequence. The sample consists of more than 300,000 clones, more than 80% of them appearing once. Trimming removed 6 bases at V and 4 bases at J, with 12 bases between. This CDR3 spans 13 amino acids. The V gene's germline CDR1 is MNHEY and CDR2 SVGAGI. This clonotype was sampled from a man aged 18 to 29 who had recovered from COVID-19. The sequencing input was peripheral blood. The chain recombines TRBV6-5 with TRBJ1-1, with D possibly being TRBD1 (5 bases). CDR3 sequence: CASRPGSGTEAFF. CDR3 coding DNA: TGTGCCAGCAGACCAGGGTCGGGCACTGAAGCTTTCTTT.